Listed here are 24 T cell receptor beta chains from one sample, sequenced in a study of shared clonotypes between healthy human individuals. TCRdb's copy holds only in-frame clones and misses some; the assay was immunoSEQ multiplex PCR. The sample contains some 500,000 clones, approximately 95% of which appear only once. The sequenced sample consisted of naive CD4+ T cells sorted from blood. Sample subset: CD45RA+ positively selected. These receptors came from a woman aged 25 to 39 in good health.

The chain combines TRBV9 with TRBJ2-7; 10 bases fit TRBD2. V trimming: 4 bases; J trimming: 2 bases; junction bases outside the gene matches: 3. There are 14 residues in the CDR3. Germline V gene data show CDR1 as SGDLS and CDR2 as YYNGEE. The CDR3 sequence: CASSRLAGTYEQYF. The CDR3 nucleotides are TGTGCCAGCAGCCGACTAGCGGGTACCTACGAGCAGTACTTC.

The chain has TRBV14 and TRBJ2-5; D is unclear. V lost 0 bases and J 7 bases, leaving 18 bases between the germline ends. Per the germline V gene, CDR1 is SGHDN and CDR2 is FVKESK. The CDR3 covers 16 residues. The CDR3 loop is CASSQDWSPGTGTQYF. CDR3 sequence (DNA): TGTGCCAGCAGCCAAGATTGGAGCCCGGGCACGGGGACCCAGTACTTC.

The rearrangement joins TRBV21-1 to TRBJ2-7; the D segment call TRBD2 is taken from the table without a DNA check. TRBV21-1 is a known pseudogene. The CDR3 has 10 residues. The CDR3 nucleotides are TGTGCCAGCAGCGTAGCCCTGTTTTACTTC. Translation gives CASSVALFYF.

This clone is a singleton in its sample. V usage is TRBV30 and J usage is TRBJ2-1; a weak D match, TRBD1 (5 bases). This CDR3 has 14 residues. CDR1 and CDR2 from the germline V gene are GTSNPN and SVGIG (reference sequence). Trimming cost V 2 bases and J 8 bases, with 16 bases left between them. Written as DNA, the CDR3 is TGTGCCTGGAGTTCGGTGGGGCTAGGGCATGAGCAGTTCTTC. Its protein product is CAWSSVGLGHEQFF. Using reference TRBV30 and TRBJ2-1 for the parts outside the CDR3, the full variable domain is SQTIHQWPATLVQPVGSPLSLECTVEGTSNPNLYWYRQAAGRGLQLLFYSVGIGQISSEVPQNLSASRPQDRQFILSSKKLLLSDSGFYLCAWSSVGLGHEQFFGPGTRLTVL.

The rearrangement links TRBV21-1 to TRBJ2-7; TRBD1, the table's D call, was not compared with the DNA. TRBV21-1 is given as a pseudogene. The CDR3 is 14 amino acids. The CDR3 protein is CASSLRGPSYEQYF. The CDR3, as DNA: TGTGCCAGCAGCCTACGTGGGCCATCCTACGAGCAGTACTTC.

The genes are TRBV2 and TRBJ1-6; no clear D gene. The germline V and J ends were trimmed by 2 bases and 5 bases, with 7 bases remaining between them. Germline lookup yields CDR1 SNHLY and CDR2 FYNNEI. CDR3 size: 14 residues. Written as DNA, the CDR3 is TGTGCCAGCAGTGAAAGGAGTGATAATTCACCCCTCCACTTT. It translates to CASSERSDNSPLHF.

The V and J genes are TRBV7-9 and TRBJ2-6, with TRBD1 identical over 9 bases. Trimming removed 5 bases from V and 1 base from J; junction bases left unmatched: 6. Per germline, CDR1 SEHNR and CDR2 FQNEAQ (reference sequence). The CDR3 covers 17 residues. The CDR3 spells CASSPSTGGSGANVLTF. The CDR3, as DNA: TGTGCCAGCAGCCCCTCGACAGGGGGATCTGGGGCCAACGTCCTGACTTTC.

The chain is built from TRBV11-3 and TRBJ1-5; possible D gene TRBD1, 5 bases. This CDR3 is 16 amino acids long. V lost 8 bases, J lost 1 base, and 18 bases lay in between. Germline CDR1 reads SGHNT; CDR2 reads YENEEA. In DNA form, the CDR3 reads TGTGCCAGCGGGGGATTGGTGGAGGAGAGCAATCAGCCCCAGCATTTT. Translated, it gives CASGGLVEESNQPQHF.

In nucleotides, the CDR3 is TGTGCCAGCAGTGGGTTTCAGGGCCGGGGGACTAGCCCCCATACGCAGTATTTT. Translated, it gives CASSGFQGRGTSPHTQYF. This chain connects TRBV2 to TRBJ2-3, with 9 bases lining up with TRBD2. The trim removed 4 bases at V and 7 bases at J, leaving 18 bases unmatched. Germline-derived CDR1 and CDR2 are SNHLY and FYNNEI. The CDR3 contains 18 residues.

Here the CDR3 reads CASTTQETQYF. Written as DNA, the CDR3 is TGTGCCAGCACCACACAAGAGACCCAGTACTTC. V usage is TRBV7-9 and J usage is TRBJ2-5; no definite D call. Trimming cost V 7 bases and J 2 bases, with 5 bases left between them. The germline V gene has CDR1 SEHNR and CDR2 FQNEAQ (reference sequence). This CDR3 region has 11 residues.

This clone was seen a single time. The CDR3 DNA sequence: TGTGCCAGCAGTGAACCCCTGGGCGAGCAGTACTTC. As protein: CASSEPLGEQYF. V and J are TRBV25-1 and TRBJ2-7; D is undetermined. The germline gives CDR1 MGHDK, CDR2 SYGVNS. CDR3 length: 12 amino acids. V shed 2 bases and J shed 6 bases, with 8 bases lying between them.

V and J are TRBV28 and TRBJ2-1, with D uncertain. The length of the CDR3 is 12 residues. Trimming took 4 bases from V and 8 from J, leaving 9 bases between them. CDR1 and CDR2 (germline): MDHEN, SYDVKM. The DNA for the CDR3 is TGTGCCAGCAGTTCCTCCGAGGATGAGCAGTTCTTC. This translates into CASSSSEDEQFF. Supplemented by reference TRBV28 and TRBJ2-1, the full variable domain reads DVKVTQSSRYLVKRTGEKVFLECVQDMDHENMFWYRQDPGLGLRLIYFSYDVKMKEKGDIPEGYSVSREKKERFSLILESASTNQTSMYLCASSSSEDEQFFGPGTRLTVL.

This rearrangement joins TRBV7-6 to TRBJ1-1, with 7 bases identical to TRBD1. The CDR3 is made up of 16 amino acids. J lost 0 bases, V lost 5 bases, and 9 bases had no gene match. Per the germline V gene, CDR1 is SGHVS and CDR2 is FNYEAQ. The CDR3 DNA follows: TGTGCCAGCAGCCCGAGAGCCGGGACAGTGAACACTGAAGCTTTCTTT. It specifies CASSPRAGTVNTEAFF.

The V gene is TRBV7-7, the J gene TRBJ2-5; 10 positions match TRBD1. The CDR3 covers 15 residues. Trimming removed 1 base from V and 1 base from J; junction bases left unmatched: 0. Germline V gene sequence: CDR1 SSHAT, CDR2 FNYEAQ (reference sequence). The chain's CDR3 is CASSLGTGGQETQYF. The CDR3 coding sequence is TGTGCCAGCAGCTTAGGGACAGGGGGCCAAGAGACCCAGTACTTC.

V gene TRBV5-1 combines with J gene TRBJ2-2, with D tentatively TRBD1 (7 bases). Trimming took off 7 bases at V and 2 bases at J, with 12 bases between the two ends. This CDR3 has 14 residues. Germline CDR1 SGHRS, CDR2 YFSETQ. The CDR3 DNA is TGCGCCAGCGCGGGGACAGATAACACCGGGGAGCTGTTTTTT. Its translation: CASAGTDNTGELFF.

This chain links TRBV28 with TRBJ1-2; perhaps TRBD1 as D (6 bases). The CDR3 loop spans 14 amino acids. In germline, CDR1 is MDHEN, CDR2 SYDVKM. V lost 3 bases and J lost 5, with 13 bases in between. CDR3 protein: CASSFRQGLYGYTF. The DNA for the CDR3 is TGTGCCAGCAGTTTTAGGCAGGGGCTATATGGCTACACCTTC.

The DNA for the CDR3 is TGTGCCAGCAGTGAATGGCCCGGGACACCTGACCTCTCCTACGAGCAGTACTTC. Translation: CASSEWPGTPDLSYEQYF. The chain combines TRBV6-1 with TRBJ2-7, with D possibly TRBD1 on 6 matching bases. CDR3 size: 18 residues. V lost 2 bases to trimming and J lost 0 bases, with 20 bases between them. The germline V gene has CDR1 MNHNS and CDR2 SASEGT.

The rearrangement uses TRBV4-1 and TRBJ2-1, with TRBD2 matching over 14 bases. Germline CDR1 reads MGHRA; CDR2 reads YSYEKL. V dropped 3 bases and J dropped 3; count of bases not matched to a gene: 13. CDR3 length: 20 residues. CDR3 DNA: TGCGCCAGCAGCCAGCCGGGACTAGCGGGAGCGCCCCTGCACTACAATGAGCAGTTCTTC. Protein sequence: CASSQPGLAGAPLHYNEQFF.

The chain has TRBV27 and TRBJ2-5; possible D gene TRBD1, 5 bases. The CDR3 length is 16 residues. V was trimmed by 3 bases and J by 7 bases, leaving 21 bases between them. The germline CDR1 and CDR2 sequences are MNHEY and SMNVEV (reference sequence). The CDR3 reads CASSFSPQGPIGTQYF. CDR3 coding DNA: TGTGCCAGCAGTTTCTCCCCCCAGGGCCCAATCGGGACCCAGTACTTC.

The chain employs TRBV4-1 and TRBJ2-5, with a weak D call TRBD2 (5 bases). The germline CDR1 and CDR2 sequences are MGHRA and YSYEKL. The V end was cut by 0 bases, the J end by 7 bases, with 18 bases between. CDR3 length: 16 residues. CDR3 bases: TGCGCCAGCAGCCAAGATCTGCAACGGTCGAGGGCGACCCAGTACTTC. Translated, it gives CASSQDLQRSRATQYF.

This clone appeared once. J is TRBJ1-4 and V is TRBV28, with unresolved D. Trimming took 2 bases from V and 8 from J, leaving 15 bases between them. Germline values: CDR1 MDHEN, CDR2 SYDVKM. There are 15 residues in the CDR3. CDR3 loop: CASSLNILVGEKLFF. DNA of the CDR3: TGTGCCAGCAGTTTAAATATCCTGGTCGGGGAAAAACTGTTTTTT.

This clone was counted a single time. The V gene is TRBV28, the J gene TRBJ2-5; D assignment may be TRBD1 or TRBD2 (5 bases each). The DNA matches TRBJ2-7 better at its end, which makes the J call doubtful. CDR1 is MDHEN and CDR2 is SYDVKM in the germline V gene. CDR3 size: 16 residues. CDR3 in amino acids: CASNPPPRGADYEQYF. CDR3 in DNA: TGTGCCAGCAACCCGCCCCCTCGAGGGGCCGACTACGAGCAGTACTTC.

V gene TRBV29-1 combines with J gene TRBJ2-1; D is possibly TRBD2 (6 bases). The CDR3 covers 11 residues. The germline V gene encodes CDR1 SQVTM and CDR2 ANQGSEA. V was shortened by 6 bases and J by 5 bases, with 8 bases between the two germline ends. The CDR3 spells CSVGRNNEQFF. Written as DNA, the CDR3 is TGCAGCGTCGGGAGAAACAATGAGCAGTTCTTC.

This chain uses TRBV28 with TRBJ1-2; D might be TRBD1 (5 bases). Germline V CDR1 and CDR2: MDHEN, SYDVKM. The CDR3 is 15 residues long. The V end lost 1 base, the J end lost 4 bases, and 13 bases lay between the germline ends. Here the CDR3 reads CASSLSHWGGYGYTF. Written as DNA, the CDR3 is TGTGCCAGCAGTTTATCTCACTGGGGCGGCTATGGCTACACCTTC.